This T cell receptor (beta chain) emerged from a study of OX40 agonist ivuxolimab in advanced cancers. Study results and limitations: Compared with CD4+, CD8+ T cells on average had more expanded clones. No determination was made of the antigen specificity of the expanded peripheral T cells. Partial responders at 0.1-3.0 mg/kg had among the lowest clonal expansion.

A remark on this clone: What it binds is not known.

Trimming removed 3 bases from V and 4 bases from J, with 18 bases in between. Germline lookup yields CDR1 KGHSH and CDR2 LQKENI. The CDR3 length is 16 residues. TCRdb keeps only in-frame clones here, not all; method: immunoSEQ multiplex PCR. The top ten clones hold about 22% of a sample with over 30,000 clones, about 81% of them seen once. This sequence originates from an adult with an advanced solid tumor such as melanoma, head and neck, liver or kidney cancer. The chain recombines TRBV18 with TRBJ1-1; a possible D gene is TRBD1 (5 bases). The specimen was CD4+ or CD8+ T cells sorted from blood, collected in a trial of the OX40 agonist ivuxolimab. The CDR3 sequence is CASSPPQAPFSTEAFF. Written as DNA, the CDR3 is TGTGCCAGCTCACCCCCACAGGCGCCGTTTAGCACTGAAGCTTTCTTT.